This T cell receptor beta chain was recorded in a study of blood T cell repertoires in COVID-19. In the study overall: PBMCs, B-cell-depleted T cells, or T cells were the source of the cDNA or gDNA that made up the material.

Individuals drawn from approximately 26 US areas were about 18 to 90 years old. Methods used by the authors: Estimates of nucleated cell counts were drawn from the amplification of reference gene primers. The repertoire was sequenced with immunoSEQ multiplex PCR; TCRdb's copy has only in-frame clones and lacks some. That table is the source of V, J and clone size, and D and trimming were worked out from the DNA. The table lists about 270,000 clones, around 87% of them singletons. The CDR3 contains 15 residues. Trimming at V came to 6 bases and at J to 3 bases, leaving 4 bases not matched to a gene. Germline V CDR1 and CDR2: MNHEY, SVGAGI.

This sequence joins TRBV6-5 and TRBJ2-7; TRBD2 agrees at 14 bases. The TCR originated in a woman aged 18-29 years who had recovered from COVID-19. The sequencing sample was made of PBMCs or T cells enriched from blood (not recorded which). The CDR3 reads CASRETSGGVYEQYF. The DNA for the CDR3 is TGTGCCAGCAGGGAGACTAGCGGGGGGGTCTACGAGCAGTACTTC.